This entry describes one T cell receptor beta chain. The sample holds one count of this clone. This clone's antigen is unknown. The record has no base qualities; no much larger clone is one base away. The data derive from a study of Ad26.COV2.S vaccination and SARS-CoV-2 variants (dated by TCRdb to the early 2020s). For the wider study: Vaccine-arm donors were drawn from COV1001, a multicentre, randomized, double-blind, placebo-controlled phase I-IIa trial of Ad26.COV2.S in healthy adults. A total of around 32 samples were included in the TCR-sequenced set, comprising around 19 Ad26.COV2.S vaccine recipients, 5 placebo recipients and 8 SARS-CoV-2 convalescent individuals. Trial participants were randomized into five groups of five: low-dose or high-dose Ad26.COV2.S given once or twice, or placebo on both occasions. TCRbeta repertoire sequencing served as the tool for gauging how specific and how broad the SARS-CoV-2-reactive T cell receptors were following Ad26.COV2.S vaccination. Dosing of Ad26.COV2.S was intramuscular, at either 5x10^10 or 1x10^11 viral particles, delivered as one shot or as two shots spaced 56 days apart. Blinding of investigators to trial group allocation was maintained during experiments and outcome assessment.

Trimming removed 4 bases from V and 2 bases from J, leaving 9 bases between the germline ends. CDR1 and CDR2 (ENHRY, SYGVKD) derive from the germline V gene. The CDR3 has 14 amino acids, counting the end cysteine and phenylalanine. The CDR3 DNA has 42 bases and is translated from base 1. The treatment or condition tag for this specimen amounts to: about 20 received Ad26.COV2.S at low or high dose, single or two shots; about 5 received placebo; per-sample allocation not given. For vaccine and placebo recipients, repertoires were sequenced using samples collected on day 63 after the first injection. Between 29 July and 7 August 2020, Cohort 1b enrolled around 25 adults aged 18-55 years at one site in Boston, USA. As a vaccine, Ad26.COV2.S was a replication-incompetent adenovirus type 26 vector that expressed a prefusion-stabilized SARS-CoV-2 spike protein derived from the original Wuhan strain. Results and caveats for the whole study, not just this receptor: The authors noted that the TCR breadth and depth analyses may have underestimated total T cell responses. After vaccination, substantial breadth of spike-specific CD8+ and CD4+ T cell responses was reported. The study was not powered for comparison of responses between vaccine doses or regimens. Non-spike TCR breadth was comparable between vaccine and placebo recipients, consistent with the vaccine containing only spike. Higher spike-specific TCR breadth was observed in Ad26.COV2.S recipients than in placebo recipients (P = 0.0014).

The immunoSEQ Assay was the method used to sequence TCRbeta CDR3 regions. After extraction, genomic DNA underwent amplification by bias-controlled multiplex PCR, followed by high-throughput sequencing. On the authors' methods: To quantify the absolute abundance of every unique TCRbeta CDR3 region, sequences were collapsed and filtered. T cell fraction was estimated by normalization of TCRbeta template counts to usable DNA, with usable DNA being measured through amplification of reference genes present in all nucleated cells. Repertoire TCRs were annotated as SARS-CoV-2-specific by exact matching of V gene, CDR3 amino acid sequence and J gene to a known reactive TCR set. MIRA supplied the reference SARS-CoV-2 TCR set, which was filtered for enrichment in COVID-19-positive ImmuneCODE repertoires so that public or cross-reactive TCRs were removed. Drawing on the MIRA antigens, annotated TCRs were analysed further at the level of specific ORF or position within ORF. Breadth was defined as the number of annotated unique rearrangements divided by the total number of unique productive rearrangements, and depth was defined as the summed frequency of the annotated unique rearrangements. Two-sided Wilcoxon rank-sum tests were used to compare TCR breadth between groups. TCRdb obtained this table from immuneACCESS and retained in-frame rearrangements with V and J assigned. These tables miss some clones; where compared with another copy, unresolved V genes account for less than half of the shortfall, and the remainder is unexplained. That table gives V, J and clone size, and the DNA gave D and trimming. Counted in this sample were 300,000 to 450,000 clones; more than 75% of them appeared once. Jointly, the top ten make up about 3.5% of the sample.

The sequence joins TRBV10-3 to TRBJ1-5; there is no confident call for the D gene. This material consisted of peripheral blood, taken in a trial of Ad26.COV2.S vaccine versus placebo. This clonotype was obtained from a person between 18 and 65 years old who received the Ad26.COV2.S COVID-19 vaccine or a placebo. The CDR3 loop reads CAISAMEGNQPQHF. In nucleotides, the sequence is TGTGCCATCAGTGCCATGGAGGGCAATCAGCCCCAGCATTTT.